The sequence of this T cell receptor (beta chain) was determined in a study of blood T cell repertoires in COVID-19. Recovery among Cohort 3 donors was established by two negative PCRs, clearance, or symptom resolution. The CDR3 extends over 13 amino acids. The V segment lost 6 bases and the J segment 7 bases; nucleotides outside the gene matches: 5. Profiled with immunoSEQ multiplex PCR; TCRdb holds only in-frame clones, not every one. This table holds 200,000 or so clones, around 90% found once. Sequencing was done on a sample of PBMCs or T cells enriched from blood (not recorded which). J is TRBJ2-2 and V is TRBV12-3 or TRBV12-4; 7 bases are a match to TRBD1. This TCR was sampled from a woman in her twenties or thirties who had recovered from COVID-19. CDR3 amino acids: CASRRGGGGELFF. DNA for the CDR3: TGTGCCAGCAGGCGAGGGGGCGGCGGGGAGCTGTTTTTT.